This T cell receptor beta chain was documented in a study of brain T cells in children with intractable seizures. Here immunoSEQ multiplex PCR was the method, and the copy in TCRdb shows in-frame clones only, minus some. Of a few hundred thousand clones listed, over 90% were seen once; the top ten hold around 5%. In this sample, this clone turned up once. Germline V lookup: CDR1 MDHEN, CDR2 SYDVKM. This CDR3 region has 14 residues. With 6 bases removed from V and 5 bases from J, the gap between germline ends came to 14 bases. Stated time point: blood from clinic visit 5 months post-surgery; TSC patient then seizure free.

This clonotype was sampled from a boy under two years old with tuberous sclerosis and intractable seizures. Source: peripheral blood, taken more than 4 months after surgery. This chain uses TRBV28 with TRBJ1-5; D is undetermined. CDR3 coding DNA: TGTGCCAGCAGCCGCTCCGGACGGGATCAGCCCCAGCATTTT. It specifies CASSRSGRDQPQHF.